Reported below is one T cell receptor beta chain. MiXCR, applied by TCRdb to the RT-PCR reads, yields one record per CDR3 protein. Of about 540,000 distinct CDR3 sequences listed, around 15% are singletons. The sample belongs to a study of response to subunit inactivated influenza vaccine. Germline V gene data show CDR1 as MNHEY and CDR2 as SVGEGT. J gave up 4 bases and V 7 bases, and 9 bases lay outside the gene matches. The CDR3 has 14 amino acids. The rearrangement uses TRBV6-2 or TRBV6-3 and TRBJ1-2, with 7 bases identical to TRBD1. This sequence was found in a man between 50 and 59 years old who received an inactivated influenza vaccine. Here the sequenced sample was PBMCs from blood, taken 11 to 12 days after vaccination. The CDR3 protein is CASTSLDRSYGYTF. The CDR3, as DNA: TGTGCCAGCACCTCTCTGGACAGGAGCTATGGCTACACCTTC.